The 31 T cell receptor beta chains below all came from one sample that was sequenced in a study of memory CD4+ T cells and cytomegalovirus serostatus. Using immunoSEQ multiplex PCR, the repertoire was profiled, and TCRdb retains in-frame clones only, with some absent. The repertoire consists of some 26,000 clones, with more than 70% occurring once and the leading ten covering more than 0.55%. Single viable CD3+CD4+CD8-CD45RO+ cells were sorted as the memory CD4+ T cells. Input material: memory CD4+ T cells from blood. The receptors were sampled from an adult in good health and CMV-seronegative.

V and J are TRBV5-5 and TRBJ1-1; 8 bases are a match to TRBD1. CDR1 and CDR2 (germline): SGHKS, YYEKEE (reference sequence). The CDR3 sequence is 12 residues long. V lost 5 bases to trimming and J lost 8 bases; unmatched junction nucleotides: 5. In nucleotides, the CDR3 is TGTGCCAGCAGGCCCGGGACAGGAGAAGCTTTCTTT. Amino acids: CASRPGTGEAFF.

This rearrangement joins TRBV5-4 to TRBJ2-2; no definite D call. Germline V gives CDR1 SGHNT, CDR2 YYREEE (reference sequence). This CDR3 is built from 16 residues. The V gene lost 7 bases and the J gene lost 5 bases, with 21 bases spanning the gap. The CDR3 sequence: CASSEPDPRRTGELFF. The CDR3 DNA reads TGTGCCAGCTCGGAGCCTGACCCGAGAAGGACCGGGGAGCTGTTTTTT.

On this clone itself: Different DNA sequences within this sample yield the same CDR3. The V call is TRBV6-5, the J call TRBJ2-7; 11 bases align to TRBD1. The germline V gene encodes CDR1 MNHEY and CDR2 SVGAGI. CDR3 length: 15 residues. Germline trimming cut 2 bases from V and 4 bases from J; bases unmatched to any gene: 4. This CDR3 reads CASSYRGQGAYEQYF. The CDR3 bases are TGTGCCAGCAGTTACAGAGGACAGGGGGCTTACGAGCAGTACTTC.

The genes are TRBV11-2 and TRBJ1-3; D is ambiguous. The V end was cut by 2 bases, the J end by 1 base, with 12 bases between. CDR1 is SGHAT and CDR2 is FQNNGV in the germline V gene. The CDR3 is made up of 16 amino acids. The DNA for the CDR3 is TGTGCCAGCAGCTTATCACTGGATCCTTCTGGAAACACCATATATTTT. Translating it yields CASSLSLDPSGNTIYF.

The chain recombines TRBV4-3 with TRBJ1-6; D is unclear. The CDR3 has 16 residues. V was trimmed by 1 base and J by 3 bases, leaving 10 bases between them. From germline, CDR1 is LGHNA and CDR2 YSLEER. The CDR3 here is CASSQAQSIYNSPLHF. Written as DNA, the CDR3 is TGCGCCAGCAGCCAAGCTCAGAGTATCTATAATTCACCCCTCCACTTT.

V and J are TRBV15 and TRBJ2-2; 7 bases align to TRBD2. CDR3 length: 15 amino acids. V was clipped by 6 bases and J by 0 bases; unmatched bases: 4. CDR1 is LNHNV, CDR2 YYDKDF, per germline (reference sequence). This CDR3 reads CATRGGYPNTGELFF. In DNA form, the CDR3 reads TGTGCCACCAGGGGAGGGTATCCGAACACCGGGGAGCTGTTTTTT.

The V call is TRBV7-9, the J call TRBJ2-1; D is tentatively TRBD1 or TRBD2 (5 bases each). CDR3 length equals 12 residues. The germline V gene has CDR1 SEHNR and CDR2 FQNEAQ (reference sequence). Trimming shortened V by 3 bases and J by 14 bases, and 14 bases separated the two germline ends. The CDR3 reads CASSLNRDLEFF. The DNA for the CDR3 is TGTGCCAGCAGCTTGAACCGGGACCTCGAGTTCTTC.

This clone was observed a few times. This chain uses TRBV7-2 with TRBJ2-7; 10 bases line up with TRBD2. Germline-derived CDR1 and CDR2 are SGHTA and FQGNSA. The CDR3 runs to 15 residues. Trimming cost V 2 bases and J 6 bases; bases outside gene matches: 7. In DNA form, the CDR3 reads TGTGCCAGCAGCTTATTCGGGACTAGCGCTAGCGAGCAGTACTTC. Its translation is CASSLFGTSASEQYF.

A remark on this clone: The junction and the germline gene differ at one end; a read error may be behind it. V is TRBV7-7 and J is TRBJ2-3, with 11 positions matching TRBD2. CDR3 length: 18 amino acids. Germline V lookup: CDR1 SSHAT, CDR2 FNYEAQ (reference sequence). The DNA for the CDR3 is TGTGCTAGCAGCTTAAATCACCAGGGACTAGCGGGCACAGATACGCAGTATTTT. It encodes CASSLNHQGLAGTDTQYF.

The genes are TRBV25-1 and TRBJ2-7; 9 positions match TRBD2. Trimming cost V 1 base and J 3 bases; bases outside gene matches: 4. Germline V CDR1 and CDR2: MGHDK, SYGVNS. The CDR3 runs 15 residues. The DNA for the CDR3 is TGTGCCAGCAGTGAATCGGGACTAGCACGCTACGAGCAGTACTTC. As protein: CASSESGLARYEQYF.

The chain employs TRBV27 and TRBJ1-1; 7 bases line up with TRBD1. The CDR3 spans 13 residues. Germline-derived CDR1 and CDR2 are MNHEY and SMNVEV (reference sequence). With V trimmed by 6 bases and J by 6 bases, 7 bases remained unmatched. The CDR3 DNA follows: TGTGCCAGCAGATCGACAGGGACTTCTGAAGCTTTCTTT. Translation gives CASRSTGTSEAFF.

This clone has only a few counts. The rearrangement links TRBV20-1 to TRBJ2-1, with D possibly matching TRBD2 (5 bases). Trimming stripped 3 bases from V and 8 bases from J, with 5 bases between. The CDR3 covers 10 residues. The V gene's germline CDR1 is DFQATT and CDR2 SNEGSKA (reference sequence). CDR3 protein: CSARRDEQFF. CDR3 DNA: TGCAGTGCTAGGAGGGATGAGCAGTTCTTC.

The chain recombines TRBV19 with TRBJ1-1, with 8 bases identical to TRBD1. V was pared by 7 bases and J by 2 bases, with 6 bases of the junction left unmatched. This CDR3 has 14 amino acids. The V gene's germline CDR1 is LNHDA and CDR2 SQIVND (reference sequence). In DNA form, the CDR3 reads TGTGCCAGTAAAAAGGACAGGGATAACACTGAAGCTTTCTTT. Translating gives CASKKDRDNTEAFF.

The rearrangement links TRBV5-5 to TRBJ1-2; D is perhaps TRBD1 (6 bases). The germline CDR1 and CDR2 sequences are SGHKS and YYEKEE (reference sequence). V was pared by 4 bases and J by 0 bases, with 13 bases between. This CDR3 is 15 amino acids long. The CDR3 sequence: CASSTAGATNYGYTF. In nucleotides, the CDR3 is TGTGCCAGCAGCACAGCGGGGGCCACTAACTATGGCTACACCTTC.

This sequence joins TRBV5-1 and TRBJ1-2, with TRBD1 matching 9 bases. V shed 4 bases and J 4 bases; nucleotides not matched to a gene: 8. Per the germline V gene, CDR1 is SGHRS and CDR2 is YFSETQ. The CDR3 is 15 amino acids. CDR3 in DNA: TGCGCCAGCAGCAAACGGGACAGGGACCCCTATGGCTACACCTTC. Translation gives CASSKRDRDPYGYTF.

The gene calls are TRBV5-4 and TRBJ1-2; a weak D match, TRBD1 (6 bases). Between the trimmed V and J ends, which lost 4 bases and 4 bases, there was a span of 17 bases. CDR3 length: 15 residues. Germline V gives CDR1 SGHNT, CDR2 YYREEE (reference sequence). CDR3 nucleotide sequence: TGTGCCAGCAGCCCTGGGACACTTAGGGGCTATGGCTACACCTTC. Translated, it gives CASSPGTLRGYGYTF.

This chain uses TRBV5-4 with TRBJ2-3, with TRBD1 identical over 7 bases. CDR3 length: 15 amino acids. The V gene end was trimmed by 4 bases and the J gene end by 4 bases; junction bases not matched to a gene: 9. Germline CDR1 reads SGHNT; CDR2 reads YYREEE (reference sequence). The DNA of the CDR3 is TGTGCCAGCAGCATAGACAGGGTACGCGCAGATACGCAGTATTTT. Protein: CASSIDRVRADTQYF. The full variable domain, with the rest looked up from reference TRBV5-4 and TRBJ2-3, is ETGVTQSPTHLIKTRGQQVTLRCSSQSGHNTVSWYQQALGQGPQFIFQYYREEENGRGNFPPRFSGLQFPNYSSELNVNALELDDSALYLCASSIDRVRADTQYFGPGTRLTVL.

Turning to this clone: The sample carries other DNA sequences with the same CDR3. The chain links TRBV30 to TRBJ2-5; 14 bases are a match to TRBD2. J gave up 4 bases and V 3 bases, and 1 base lay outside the gene matches. CDR3 length: 14 residues. The germline CDR1 and CDR2 sequences are GTSNPN and SVGIG (reference sequence). This CDR3 reads CAWSGLAGGETQYF. The DNA for the CDR3 is TGTGCCTGGAGCGGACTAGCGGGGGGAGAGACCCAGTACTTC.

CDR3 DNA: TGTGCCAGCAGTGGAGCATCTGGGGCCAACGTCCTGACTTTC. It translates to CASSGASGANVLTF. The chain employs TRBV9 and TRBJ2-6; the D is unclear. Trimming took 5 bases from V and 1 from J, leaving 7 bases between them. Germline V lookup: CDR1 SGDLS, CDR2 YYNGEE. The length of the CDR3 is 14 residues.

This chain joins TRBV6-5 and TRBJ1-4, with D possibly being TRBD1 (5 bases). Trimming stripped 2 bases from V and 7 bases from J, with 14 bases between. Germline lookup yields CDR1 MNHEY and CDR2 SVGAGI. The CDR3 is made up of 15 amino acids. CDR3 coding DNA: TGTGCCAGCAGTTACGGTCAGGGCGGGGGTGAAAAACTGTTTTTT. Protein product: CASSYGQGGGEKLFF.

The rearrangement joins TRBV6-1 to TRBJ2-5, with unresolved D. Germline values: CDR1 MNHNS, CDR2 SASEGT. The germline V and J ends were trimmed by 7 bases and 4 bases, with 13 bases remaining between them. The CDR3 totals 13 residues. This CDR3 is CASTKTRAETQYF. The CDR3 bases are TGTGCCAGCACTAAAACACGGGCAGAGACCCAGTACTTC.

The rearrangement uses TRBV11-2 and TRBJ2-7; D uncertain. V gave up 2 bases and J gave up 0 bases, with 8 bases separating them. Germline lookup yields CDR1 SGHAT and CDR2 FQNNGV. The CDR3 totals 14 residues. CDR3 DNA sequence: TGTGCCAGCAGCTTAATGACGTTCTCCTACGAGCAGTACTTC. Protein product: CASSLMTFSYEQYF.

This sequence joins TRBV27 and TRBJ2-3, with a possible D match to TRBD2 (6 bases). The germline V gene encodes CDR1 MNHEY and CDR2 SMNVEV (reference sequence). The CDR3 has 15 residues. Trimming stripped 1 base from V and 8 bases from J, with 16 bases between. CDR3: CASSLLGALGGTQYF. Here the CDR3 DNA reads TGTGCCAGCAGTTTATTGGGTGCCCTGGGAGGTACGCAGTATTTT.

This clone turned up a few times. The rearrangement joins TRBV11-2 to TRBJ1-1; no clear D. Trimming removed 8 bases from V and 0 bases from J, with 10 bases in between. Germline CDR1 and CDR2: SGHAT and FQNNGV. The CDR3 extends over 13 amino acids. This CDR3 is CASRNTLNTEAFF. The CDR3 DNA follows: TGTGCCAGCCGGAACACCTTGAACACTGAAGCTTTCTTT.

Points on this clone: One junction end does not reproduce the germline sequence, and a read error may be involved. V is TRBV7-7 and J is TRBJ2-7, with TRBD2 matching 10 bases. CDR3 length: 14 residues. CDR1 is SSHAT and CDR2 is FNYEAQ in the germline V gene (reference sequence). This chain's CDR3 is CASSPRTSGYEQYF. For the CDR3, the DNA is TGTGCTAGCAGCCCAAGGACTAGCGGCTACGAGCAGTACTTC.

This rearrangement joins TRBV18 to TRBJ1-6, with D uncertain. The CDR3 has 16 amino acids. Germline V gene lookup returns CDR1 KGHSH and CDR2 LQKENI. V was pared by 5 bases and J by 0 bases, with 11 bases between. CDR3 sequence reads: CASSIGTSSYNSPLHF. The CDR3 DNA reads as TGTGCCAGCTCAATAGGCACGTCCTCCTATAATTCACCCCTCCACTTT.

The V and J genes are TRBV6-4 and TRBJ1-6; D is ambiguous. The CDR3 spans 14 residues. The V end was cut by 10 bases, the J end by 10 bases, with 20 bases between. Germline V lookup: CDR1 MRHNA, CDR2 SNTAGT. The CDR3 nucleotides read TGTGCCATGCCCCCCCGGGTCCCTTGGTCACCCCTCCACTTT. Residues: CAMPPRVPWSPLHF.

This clone was detected once. This rearrangement joins TRBV5-1 to TRBJ2-4; weak D call: TRBD1 (5 bases). The V gene lost 4 bases and the J gene lost 0 bases, with 20 bases spanning the gap. The CDR3 has 18 amino acids. Germline V CDR1 and CDR2: SGHRS, YFSETQ. The CDR3 spells CASSPGQLTTLAKNIQYF. CDR3 nucleotides: TGCGCCAGCAGCCCCGGACAACTAACTACTCTAGCCAAAAACATTCAGTACTTC.

On this clone itself: Sequence at one end of the junction differs from germline and may be a read error. This chain joins TRBV7-7 and TRBJ2-7, with TRBD1 matching over 7 bases. Germline V gives CDR1 SSHAT, CDR2 FNYEAQ (reference sequence). CDR3 length: 13 amino acids. The CDR3 DNA follows: TGTGCTAGCAGCCCGACAGGGCCGGGCGAGCAGTACTTC. Its protein is CASSPTGPGEQYF. The full variable domain, in which reference TRBV7-7 and TRBJ2-7 provide the parts outside the CDR3, is GAGVSQSPRYKVTKRGQDVTLRCDPISSHATLYWYQQALGQGPEFLTYFNYEAQPDKSGLPSDRFSAERPEGSISTLTIQRTEQRDSAMYRCASSPTGPGEQYFGPGTRLTVT.

The V call is TRBV6-1, the J call TRBJ1-1; 7 positions agree with TRBD1. This CDR3 region has 15 residues. The V gene's germline CDR1 is MNHNS and CDR2 SASEGT. The J segment lost 4 bases and the V segment lost 2 bases, leaving 7 bases of the junction unmatched. The CDR3 is CASSEYQGVGTEAFF. CDR3 DNA sequence: TGTGCCAGCAGTGAATACCAGGGGGTTGGCACTGAAGCTTTCTTT.

This sequence joins TRBV14 and TRBJ1-3; a possible D gene is TRBD1 (6 bases). The CDR3 has 16 residues. Per the germline V gene, CDR1 is SGHDN and CDR2 is FVKESK. Trimming removed 5 bases at V and 2 bases at J, with 16 bases between. CDR3 residues: CASSKNREFTGNTIYF. In DNA, the CDR3 is TGTGCCAGCAGCAAGAACAGGGAGTTCACTGGAAACACCATATATTTT.